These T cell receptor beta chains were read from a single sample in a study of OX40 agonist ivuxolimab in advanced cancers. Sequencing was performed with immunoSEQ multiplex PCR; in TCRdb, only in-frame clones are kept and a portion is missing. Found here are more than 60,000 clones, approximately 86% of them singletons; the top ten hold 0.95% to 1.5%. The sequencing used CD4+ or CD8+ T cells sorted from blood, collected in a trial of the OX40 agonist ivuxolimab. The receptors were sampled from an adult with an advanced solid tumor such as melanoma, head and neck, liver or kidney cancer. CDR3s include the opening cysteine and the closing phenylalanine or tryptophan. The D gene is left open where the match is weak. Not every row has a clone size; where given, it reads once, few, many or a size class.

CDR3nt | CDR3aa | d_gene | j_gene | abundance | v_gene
TGTGCCAGCAGTGAAATGGGGCGGCGGCAAGGGGATACGCAGTATTTT | CASSEMGRRQGDTQYF | . | TRBJ2-3 | . | TRBV6-1
TGTGCTAGTGGTTTGGTTTTGGGGCGGGGCTACAATGAGCAGTTCTTC | CASGLVLGRGYNEQFF | . | TRBJ2-1 | . | TRBV12-5
TGTGCCAGCTCACGCGGACAGGGAAGTTCCAGTTCACCCCTCCACTTT | CASSRGQGSSSSPLHF | TRBD1 | TRBJ1-6 | few | TRBV18
TGCGCCAGCAGCCCCGGGGGGGCCGAAGAGACCCAGTACTTC | CASSPGGAEETQYF | TRBD2 | TRBJ2-5 | . | TRBV5-1
TGTGCCAGCAGCTTGGAACCAGGCCTTAACTATGGCTACACCTTC | CASSLEPGLNYGYTF | . | TRBJ1-2 | . | TRBV5-5
TGTGCCATCAGCGAAAAAGCTCCCGGGACAGGGGATGGCTACACCTTC | CAISEKAPGTGDGYTF | TRBD1 | TRBJ1-2 | . | TRBV10-3
TGTGCCAGCAGCTTGAGCTCCCGGGACAGGGTAGCCTACGAGCAGTACTTC | CASSLSSRDRVAYEQYF | TRBD1 | TRBJ2-7 | . | TRBV5-6
TGTGCCACCAGCAGACCTTCCCTCGGGGTAAACTCTGGAAACACCATATATTTT | CATSRPSLGVNSGNTIYF | . | TRBJ1-3 | . | TRBV15
TGTGCCAGTAGTCCCGGGACACCCTACTTAGGCTACACCTTC | CASSPGTPYLGYTF | . | TRBJ1-2 | . | TRBV19
TGTGCCAGCAGTTACTCGGGGCAGATCACAGATACGCAGTATTTT | CASSYSGQITDTQYF | . | TRBJ2-3 | . | TRBV6-5
TGTGCCACCAGCAGGGTTACAGGGATCTTTAATGAAAAACTGTTTTTT | CATSRVTGIFNEKLFF | . | TRBJ1-4 | . | TRBV15
TGTGCCAGCAGTCTCGGACGGCAGGGGAACACTGAAGCTTTCTTT | CASSLGRQGNTEAFF | . | TRBJ1-1 | . | TRBV6-5
TGTGCCAGCTCACCACCGGGACAGGGGGGAGGCTACACCTTC | CASSPPGQGGGYTF | TRBD1 | TRBJ1-2 | . | TRBV18
TGTGCCAGCAGTGAAACCCCGACCGCGAACACTGAAGCTTTCTTT | CASSETPTANTEAFF | . | TRBJ1-1 | . | TRBV6-1
TGTGCCAGCAGCCCTGGAGGGGTAAGGAGGTTTTCAGATACGCAGTATTTT | CASSPGGVRRFSDTQYF | . | TRBJ2-3 | . | TRBV7-2
TGCAGTGCTCCCATCGTCTACGAGCAGTACTTC | CSAPIVYEQYF | . | TRBJ2-7 | . | TRBV20-1
TGTGCCAGCAGTTACTCCCGGGACGCTGGCTACACCTTC | CASSYSRDAGYTF | . | TRBJ1-2 | . | TRBV6-5